Shown below are 31 T cell receptor beta chains from a single sample sequenced in a study of T cell clonality in common variable immunodeficiency. Study observations and caveats: Common variable immunodeficiency TCR beta sequences reportedly had fewer deletions and N-nucleotide insertions.

The assay was immunoSEQ multiplex PCR, and TCRdb's table has in-frame clones only and misses some. The sample includes about 12,000 clones, none of them occurring once. No antigen has been assigned to these receptors. Sequencing input: peripheral blood mononuclear cells. These receptors were obtained from a human donor with common variable immunodeficiency.

Worth noting for this clone: Read data end 3 residues before the CDR3 end; the end is taken from the germline J gene. This chain uses TRBV7-2 with TRBJ2-1, with no clear D. With 1 base removed from V and 5 bases from J, the gap between germline ends came to 12 bases. CDR1 and CDR2 from the germline V gene are SGHTA and FQGNSA. The CDR3 has 15 residues. This CDR3 reads CASSLGARPDNEQFF. The covered CDR3 bases are TGTGCCAGCAGCTTAGGAGCGCGGCCCGACAATGAG.

Concerning this clone: The read finishes 3 residues shy of the CDR3 end, and the germline J gene is used to complete it. The rearrangement uses TRBV30 and TRBJ2-3; possibly TRBD1 for D (6 bases). The CDR3 length is 14 residues. Germline V gene data show CDR1 as GTSNPN and CDR2 as SVGIG (reference sequence). V lost 0 bases and J lost 6, with 13 bases in between. Partial CDR3 DNA: TGTGCCTGGAGTGTAATTGCGAGGGGGGATACG. Translated, it gives CAWSVIARGDT. The CDR3 in full is CAWSVIARGDTQYF.

This clone was detected a few times. The read is 3 residues too short to cover the CDR3 end, so that end is filled in from the germline J gene. The V and J genes are TRBV5-1 and TRBJ2-7, with 10 bases that match TRBD1. Per the germline V gene, CDR1 is SGHRS and CDR2 is YFSETQ. V was clipped by 0 bases and J by 6 bases; unmatched bases: 0. This CDR3 contains 13 residues. The sequenced part of the CDR3 DNA is TGCGCCAGCAGCTTGGGGGACAGGGGCGAG. Translating it yields CASSLGDRGE. In full, the CDR3 reads CASSLGDRGEQYF. The whole variable domain, remainder taken from reference TRBV5-1 and TRBJ2-7, is KAGVTQTPRYLIKTRGQQVTLSCSPISGHRSVSWYQQTPGQGLQFLFEYFSETQRNKGNFPGRFSGRQFSNSRSEMNVSTLELGDSALYLCASSLGDRGEQYFGPGTRLTVT.

This clone has only a few counts. The missing CDR3 end, 3 residues past where the read stops, is filled in from the germline J gene. The chain couples TRBV7-9 to TRBJ2-1, with D perhaps matching TRBD2 (5 bases). Trimming cost V 5 bases and J 2 bases, with 10 bases left between them. Germline CDR1 and CDR2: SEHNR and FQNEAQ (reference sequence). CDR3 length: 14 residues. The CDR3 spells CASSPETTYNEQFF. The covered CDR3 bases are TGTGCCAGCAGCCCGGAGACTACCTACAATGAG.

In this sample, this clone is medium-sized. The CDR3 goes on 3 residues after the read ends, and that part is filled in from the germline J gene. The chain is built from TRBV5-1 and TRBJ1-6, with 9 positions matching TRBD1. The CDR3 consists of 16 residues. Germline CDR1 is SGHRS and CDR2 is YFSETQ. The V gene end was trimmed by 3 bases and the J gene end by 10 bases; junction bases not matched to a gene: 11. Here the CDR3 reads CASSYSGQGKGSPLHF. The CDR3 DNA, read in part, is TGCGCCAGCAGCTATTCTGGACAGGGGAAAGGATCACCC.

In the case of this clone: The read gets to within 3 residues of the CDR3 end, and the germline J gene fills in the rest. The V gene is TRBV7-9, the J gene TRBJ1-2, with D hard to call. The V gene's germline CDR1 is SEHNR and CDR2 FQNEAQ (reference sequence). CDR3 length: 11 amino acids. CDR3 loop: CASSFTWGYTF. The sequenced CDR3 bases are TGTGCCAGCAGCTTCACATGGGGC.

In its sample, this clone ranks as medium-sized. From the germline J gene comes the end of the CDR3, since the read stops 3 residues before it. The chain carries TRBV9 and TRBJ1-1; no clear D gene. With 3 bases removed from V and 5 bases from J, the gap between germline ends came to 11 bases. The germline CDR1 and CDR2 sequences are SGDLS and YYNGEE. This CDR3 is built from 13 residues. The chain's CDR3 is CASSENLRTEAFF. Partial CDR3 DNA: TGTGCCAGCAGCGAGAACCTACGGACTGAA.

This clone turned up a few times. The read terminates 3 residues before the CDR3 end, so the remaining end is supplied by the germline J gene. The chain employs TRBV19 and TRBJ1-5, with D perhaps matching TRBD1 (6 bases). CDR1 and CDR2 from the germline V gene are LNHDA and SQIVND (reference sequence). This CDR3 is built from 18 residues. The V end lost 0 bases, the J end lost 4 bases, and 19 bases lay between the germline ends. Incomplete CDR3 DNA: TGTGCCAGTAGTATAGATCTGGGCGACAGGAGACCGAATCAGCCC. Translation gives CASSIDLGDRRPNQP. The whole CDR3 is CASSIDLGDRRPNQPQHF.

This clone was seen more than once but under ten times. The read terminates 3 residues ahead of where the CDR3 ends, so the germline J gene completes it. Other nucleotide sequences from this sample produce the same CDR3. The rearrangement links TRBV19 to TRBJ1-5; the D is unclear. This CDR3 is 14 amino acids long. Trimming stripped 5 bases from V and 0 bases from J, with 8 bases between. Germline V gene lookup returns CDR1 LNHDA and CDR2 SQIVND (reference sequence). The covered CDR3 bases are TGTGCCAGTAGTCCAGTTAATAGCAATCAGCCC. Its translation: CASSPVNSNQP. The whole CDR3 protein reads CASSPVNSNQPQHF.

Worth noting for this clone: The read stops 3 residues short of the end of the CDR3; the missing end is completed from the germline J gene. The chain employs TRBV7-2 and TRBJ1-3; D not certain. Germline CDR1 and CDR2: SGHTA and FQGNSA. V lost 1 base and J lost 0, with 7 bases in between. The CDR3 covers 15 residues. CDR3 loop: CASSLGLSSGNTIYF. CDR3 bases read: TGTGCCAGCAGCTTAGGACTGTCCTCTGGAAACACC.

The table lists this clone with a few counts. The CDR3 end falls 3 residues outside the read, so it is completed with the germline J gene. This rearrangement joins TRBV19 to TRBJ2-7, with TRBD1 identical over 9 bases. V was pared by 7 bases and J by 5 bases, with 6 bases of the junction left unmatched. The CDR3 has 13 amino acids. In germline, CDR1 is LNHDA, CDR2 SQIVND (reference sequence). Partial CDR3 DNA: TGTGCCAGTACCCCGACAGGGGGGAACGAG. Protein: CASTPTGGNE. The CDR3 in full is CASTPTGGNEQYF. The complete variable domain, with remaining parts taken from reference TRBV19 and TRBJ2-7, reads DGGITQSPKYLFRKEGQNVTLSCEQNLNHDAMYWYRQDPGQGLRLIYYSQIVNDFQKGDIAEGYSVSREKKESFPLTVTSAQKNPTAFYLCASTPTGGNEQYFGPGTRLTVT.

A word on this clone: The sequence runs out 3 residues before the end of the CDR3; the remainder is reconstructed from the germline J gene. This sequence joins TRBV7-6 and TRBJ2-3; 7 bases align to TRBD2. The V gene end was trimmed by 6 bases and the J gene end by 6 bases; junction bases not matched to a gene: 15. The length of the CDR3 is 16 residues. Germline V lookup: CDR1 SGHVS, CDR2 FNYEAQ. The CDR3 DNA, read in part, is TGTGCCAGCAGAGATATTCCGGGACGGGGGGAGGATACG. Its protein is CASRDIPGRGEDT. The CDR3, in full, reads CASRDIPGRGEDTQYF.

A remark on this clone: The observed sequence ends 3 residues before the CDR3 terminus, with the missing tail filled in from the germline J gene. The V call is TRBV7-9, the J call TRBJ1-1; 9 bases map to TRBD1. The CDR3 loop spans 14 amino acids. Germline V lookup: CDR1 SEHNR, CDR2 FQNEAQ (reference sequence). The junction had 5 bases not matched to a gene; V was cut back by 4 bases and J by 5 bases. The CDR3 DNA, read in part, is TGTGCCAGCAGCTCCGACGGACAGGGGACTGAA. Protein sequence: CASSSDGQGTE. The full CDR3 protein is CASSSDGQGTEAFF.

This clone was observed a few times. The read terminates 3 residues ahead of where the CDR3 ends, so the germline J gene completes it. The V gene is TRBV7-9, the J gene TRBJ2-7, with a tentative D call TRBD2 (5 bases). V lost 7 bases and J lost 3, with 10 bases in between. There are 12 residues in the CDR3. CDR1 SEHNR and CDR2 FQNEAQ come from the germline V gene (reference sequence). CDR3 residues: CASNFEGYEQYF. The sequenced part of the CDR3 DNA is TGTGCCAGCAACTTCGAGGGCTACGAG.

In its sample, this clone ranks as medium-sized. The DNA ends 3 residues before the CDR3 does, and the rest of the CDR3 is filled in from the germline J gene. The chain combines TRBV5-1 with TRBJ2-5; TRBD1 agrees at 9 bases. This CDR3 region has 15 residues. Germline CDR1 SGHRS, CDR2 YFSETQ. After removal of 4 bases from V and 4 bases from J, the junction contained 8 bases not matched to a gene. The sequenced part of the CDR3 DNA is TGCGCCAGCAGCGCACCGGGACAGGGAGTAGAGACC. It is translated as CASSAPGQGVET. The CDR3 as a whole reads CASSAPGQGVETQYF.

In regard to this clone: Sequencing ends 3 residues short of the CDR3 end; the germline J gene provides the rest. V and J are TRBV7-9 and TRBJ2-5; 8 bases map to TRBD1. V dropped 4 bases and J dropped 7; count of bases not matched to a gene: 11. In germline, CDR1 is SEHNR, CDR2 FQNEAQ (reference sequence). The CDR3 sequence is 15 residues long. Here the CDR3 reads CASSSPTGVLGTQYF. CDR3 DNA (partial): TGTGCCAGCAGCTCCCCGACAGGGGTGTTAGGGACC.

This clone turned up a few times. The read ends 3 residues before the CDR3 terminus; that terminus is restored from the germline J gene. The genes are TRBV20-1 and TRBJ2-1; D is undetermined. The CDR3 extends over 16 amino acids. The germline V gene has CDR1 DFQATT and CDR2 SNEGSKA (reference sequence). The germline V and J ends were trimmed by 1 base and 0 bases, with 13 bases remaining between them. Partial CDR3 DNA: TGCAGTGCTAGAGCGACTTCCCGTAGCTCCTACAATGAG. As protein: CSARATSRSSYNE. The CDR3 in full is CSARATSRSSYNEQFF.

In this sample, this clone turned up a few times. Read coverage stops 3 residues before the CDR3 terminus; the germline J gene supplies the remainder. The genes are TRBV19 and TRBJ1-4, with 9 bases that match TRBD1. The CDR3 totals 14 residues. V was pared by 3 bases and J by 8 bases, with 4 bases of the junction left unmatched. Germline CDR1 and CDR2: LNHDA and SQIVND (reference sequence). Incomplete CDR3 DNA: TGTGCCAGTAGTATCGACAGGGGGAGCGAAAAA. It codes for CASSIDRGSEK. The entire CDR3 is CASSIDRGSEKLFF.

Comment on this clone: The CDR3 extends 3 residues past the end of the read, so its final part is completed from the germline J gene. This chain connects TRBV18 to TRBJ2-1; 7 bases match TRBD1. The CDR3 totals 16 residues. The V segment lost 4 bases and the J segment 4 bases; nucleotides outside the gene matches: 10. Germline CDR1 KGHSH, CDR2 LQKENI. Incomplete CDR3 DNA: TGTGCCAGCTCACGTCGTGCGCAGGGGGTTTACAATGAG. Its protein is CASSRRAQGVYNE. Given in full, the CDR3 is CASSRRAQGVYNEQFF.

Concerning this clone: The CDR3 end lies 3 residues beyond the end of the read and is filled in from the germline J gene. The chain is built from TRBV19 and TRBJ2-3; 10 positions match TRBD2. The CDR3 is 14 amino acids. Germline V gene sequence: CDR1 LNHDA, CDR2 SQIVND (reference sequence). With V trimmed by 10 bases and J by 3 bases, 7 bases remained unmatched. CDR3 bases read: TGTGCCACCGTTACTAGCGGGGTAACAGATACG. This codes for CATVTSGVTDT. The whole CDR3 region reads CATVTSGVTDTQYF.

This clone was seen more than once but under ten times. Read sequence stops 3 residues before the CDR3 end, and the germline J gene provides the missing end. V usage is TRBV18 and J usage is TRBJ1-5, with D uncertain. The CDR3 has 14 residues. Per germline, CDR1 KGHSH and CDR2 LQKENI. V was trimmed by 4 bases and J by 6 bases, leaving 13 bases between them. The covered CDR3 bases are TGTGCCAGCTCACGTCCCTTACCGGGTCAGCCC. It is translated as CASSRPLPGQP. The complete CDR3 reads CASSRPLPGQPQHF. Using reference TRBV18 and TRBJ1-5 for the parts outside the CDR3, the full variable domain is NAGVMQNPRHLVRRRGQEARLRCSPMKGHSHVYWYRQLPEEGLKFMVYLQKENIIDESGMPKERFSAEFPKEGPSILRIQQVVRGDSAAYFCASSRPLPGQPQHFGDGTRLSIL.

This clone was picked up many times. The read terminates 3 residues before the CDR3 end, so the remaining end is supplied by the germline J gene. The chain uses TRBV14 and TRBJ1-2, with 11 bases fitting TRBD1. Germline-derived CDR1 and CDR2 are SGHDN and FVKESK. The CDR3 is made up of 15 amino acids. J was trimmed by 4 bases and V by 4 bases; bases with no gene match: 5. The sequenced part of the CDR3 DNA is TGTGCCAGCAGCCCGTCCGGGACAGGGGGCTATGGC. This encodes CASSPSGTGGYG. The complete CDR3 protein is CASSPSGTGGYGYTF. Full variable domain (rest looked up from reference TRBV14 and TRBJ1-2): EAGVTQFPSHSVIEKGQTVTLRCDPISGHDNLYWYRRVMGKEIKFLLHFVKESKQDESGMPNNRFLAERTGGTYSTLKVQPAELEDSGVYFCASSPSGTGGYGYTFGSGTRLTVV.

This clone turned up a few times. Read sequence stops 3 residues before the CDR3 end, and the germline J gene provides the missing end. J is TRBJ2-7 and V is TRBV18; the D gene is possibly TRBD1 (6 bases). This CDR3 contains 19 residues. Germline CDR1 reads KGHSH; CDR2 reads LQKENI. V shed 3 bases and J shed 3 bases, with 27 bases lying between them. The CDR3 is CASSPFTTEGPGDGYEQYF. The part of the CDR3 DNA that was read is TGTGCCAGCTCACCCTTCACCACCGAGGGACCAGGGGACGGCTACGAG.

This clone counts as medium-sized. The read gets to within 3 residues of the CDR3 end, and the germline J gene fills in the rest. This chain links TRBV18 with TRBJ2-7; D may be TRBD2 (6 bases). The V and J ends lost 3 bases and 6 bases respectively, with 12 bases between them. Per germline, CDR1 KGHSH and CDR2 LQKENI. The CDR3 sequence is 13 residues long. CDR3 protein: CASSPGQGGEQYF. The sequenced part of the CDR3 DNA is TGTGCCAGCTCACCTGGCCAGGGAGGCGAG.

Comments on this clone: The read halts 3 residues ahead of the CDR3 end, with the missing end drawn from the germline J gene. The chain has TRBV19 and TRBJ2-1; 8 bases agree with TRBD2. The length of the CDR3 is 15 residues. V was pared by 3 bases and J by 5 bases, with 6 bases of the junction left unmatched. The germline CDR1 and CDR2 sequences are LNHDA and SQIVND (reference sequence). The part of the CDR3 DNA that was read is TGTGCCAGTAGTATTAGCGGGGAGGGGAACAATGAG. It yields the protein CASSISGEGNNE. The complete CDR3 reads CASSISGEGNNEQFF.

This clone was recorded many times. Read sequence stops 3 residues before the CDR3 end, and the germline J gene provides the missing end. The V call is TRBV5-1, the J call TRBJ2-3, with 10 bases lining up with TRBD1. CDR3 length: 17 amino acids. Germline V lookup: CDR1 SGHRS, CDR2 YFSETQ. V shed 0 bases, J shed 3 bases, and the junction held 7 bases outside the gene matches. The CDR3 here is CASSLGQGADITDTQYF. Partial CDR3 DNA: TGCGCCAGCAGCTTGGGACAGGGGGCCGATATAACAGATACG.

This clone is deemed medium-sized. The read stops 3 residues short of the end of the CDR3; the missing end is completed from the germline J gene. The genes are TRBV6-1 and TRBJ2-2; D is perhaps TRBD2 (6 bases). V was shortened by 2 bases and J by 5 bases, with 12 bases between the two germline ends. The CDR3 runs to 15 residues. The germline V gene encodes CDR1 MNHNS and CDR2 SASEGT. CDR3 amino acids: CASSERGGGTGELFF. The sequenced part of the CDR3 DNA is TGTGCCAGCAGTGAACGGGGAGGCGGGACCGGGGAG.

On this clone: The read finishes 3 residues shy of the CDR3 end, and the germline J gene is used to complete it. This chain uses TRBV19 with TRBJ2-2; weak D call: TRBD1 (6 bases). Germline V gene data show CDR1 as LNHDA and CDR2 as SQIVND (reference sequence). This CDR3 comprises 15 residues. V lost 7 bases to trimming and J lost 4 bases, with 16 bases between them. CDR3 loop: CASIPARGPTGELFF. The CDR3 DNA, read in part, is TGTGCCAGTATCCCCGCCAGGGGTCCCACCGGGGAG.

This clone was picked up a small number of times. The CDR3 reads CASSSPRGGFSIETQYF. CDR3 DNA (partial): TGTGCCAGCAGCAGCCCCAGGGGCGGGTTCTCCATTGAGACC. This chain links TRBV6-2 or TRBV6-3 with TRBJ2-5; tentative D call: TRBD1 (6 bases). The CDR3 end falls 3 residues outside the read, so it is completed with the germline J gene. Germline CDR1 reads MNHEY; CDR2 reads SVGEGT. The CDR3 has 17 amino acids. Trimming removed 6 bases at V and 5 bases at J, with 25 bases between.

Note on this clone: The read terminates 3 residues before the CDR3 end, so the remaining end is supplied by the germline J gene. The rearrangement joins TRBV30 to TRBJ2-7, with 8 bases identical to TRBD2. The CDR3 has 14 residues. Trimming at V came to 4 bases and at J to 4 bases, leaving 9 bases not matched to a gene. Germline CDR1 GTSNPN, CDR2 SVGIG (reference sequence). CDR3 DNA, as far as it was read: TGTGCCTGGATCGGGGGGGATAACATTTACGAG. Translating it yields CAWIGGDNIYE. The full CDR3 protein is CAWIGGDNIYEQYF.

This clone was counted between two and nine times. The CDR3 end falls 3 residues outside the read, so it is completed with the germline J gene. The chain couples TRBV19 to TRBJ2-1, with 11 bases matching TRBD1. V trimming: 6 bases; J trimming: 8 bases; junction bases outside the gene matches: 9. This CDR3 spans 15 amino acids. Germline assignment: CDR1 LNHDA and CDR2 SQIVND (reference sequence). The covered CDR3 bases are TGTGCCAGTAGGCCAACGGGACAGGGGGGCGATGAG. The encoded protein is CASRPTGQGGDE. The whole CDR3 reads CASRPTGQGGDEQFF.